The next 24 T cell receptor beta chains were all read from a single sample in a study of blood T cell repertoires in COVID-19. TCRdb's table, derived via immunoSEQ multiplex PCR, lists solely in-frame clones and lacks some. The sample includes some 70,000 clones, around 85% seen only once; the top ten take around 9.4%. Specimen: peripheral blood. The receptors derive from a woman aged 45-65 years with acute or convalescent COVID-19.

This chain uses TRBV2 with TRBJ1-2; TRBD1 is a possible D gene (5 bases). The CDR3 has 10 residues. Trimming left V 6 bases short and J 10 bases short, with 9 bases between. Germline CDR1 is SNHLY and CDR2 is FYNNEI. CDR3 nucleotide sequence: TGTGCCAGCAGGGACATTGCCTACACCTTC. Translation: CASRDIAYTF.

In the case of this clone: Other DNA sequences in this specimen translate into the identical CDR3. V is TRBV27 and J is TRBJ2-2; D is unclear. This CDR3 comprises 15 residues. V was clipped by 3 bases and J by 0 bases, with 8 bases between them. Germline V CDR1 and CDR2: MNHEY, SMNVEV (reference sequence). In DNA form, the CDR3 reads TGTGCCAGCAGTTTGCGTACTGCGAACACCGGGGAGCTGTTTTTT. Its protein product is CASSLRTANTGELFF.

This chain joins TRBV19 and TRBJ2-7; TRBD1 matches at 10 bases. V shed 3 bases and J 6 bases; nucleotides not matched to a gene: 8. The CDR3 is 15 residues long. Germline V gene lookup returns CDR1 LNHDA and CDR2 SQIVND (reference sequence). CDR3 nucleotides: TGTGCCAGTAGTATGATCGACAGGGGGCCTGGCGAGCAGTACTTC. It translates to CASSMIDRGPGEQYF. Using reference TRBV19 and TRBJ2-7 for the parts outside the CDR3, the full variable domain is DGGITQSPKYLFRKEGQNVTLSCEQNLNHDAMYWYRQDPGQGLRLIYYSQIVNDFQKGDIAEGYSVSREKKESFPLTVTSAQKNPTAFYLCASSMIDRGPGEQYFGPGTRLTVT.

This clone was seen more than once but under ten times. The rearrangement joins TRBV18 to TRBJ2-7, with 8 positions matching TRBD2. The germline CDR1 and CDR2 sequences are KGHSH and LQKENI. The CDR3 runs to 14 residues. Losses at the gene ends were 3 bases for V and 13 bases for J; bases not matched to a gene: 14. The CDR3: CASSPQPNSGTFYF. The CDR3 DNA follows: TGTGCCAGCTCACCGCAACCAAATAGCGGGACTTTCTACTTC.

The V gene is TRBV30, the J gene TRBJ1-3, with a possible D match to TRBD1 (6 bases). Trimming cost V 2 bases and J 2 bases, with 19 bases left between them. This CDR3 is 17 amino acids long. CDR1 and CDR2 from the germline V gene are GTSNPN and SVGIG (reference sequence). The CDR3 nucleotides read TGTGCCTGGAGTTCACTTAGGGACACCTACACTGGAAACACCATATATTTT. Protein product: CAWSSLRDTYTGNTIYF. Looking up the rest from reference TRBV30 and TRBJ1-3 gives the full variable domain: SQTIHQWPATLVQPVGSPLSLECTVEGTSNPNLYWYRQAAGRGLQLLFYSVGIGQISSEVPQNLSASRPQDRQFILSSKKLLLSDSGFYLCAWSSLRDTYTGNTIYFGEGSWLTVV.

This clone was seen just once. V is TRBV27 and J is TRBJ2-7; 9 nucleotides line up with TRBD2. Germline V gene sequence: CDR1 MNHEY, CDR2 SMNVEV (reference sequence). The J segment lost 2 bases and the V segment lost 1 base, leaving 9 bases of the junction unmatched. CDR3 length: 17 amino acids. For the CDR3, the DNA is TGTGCCAGCAGTTTATTGCGGGAGGGCCCTTCCCCCTACGAGCAGTACTTC. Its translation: CASSLLREGPSPYEQYF.

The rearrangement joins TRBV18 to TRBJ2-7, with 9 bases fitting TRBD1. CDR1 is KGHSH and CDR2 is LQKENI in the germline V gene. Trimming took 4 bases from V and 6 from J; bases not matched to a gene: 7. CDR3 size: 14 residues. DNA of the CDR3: TGTGCCAGCTCACGGTCCGGACAGGGGAGCGAGCAGTACTTC. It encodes CASSRSGQGSEQYF.

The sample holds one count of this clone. CDR3 DNA: TGTGCCAGCAGCCAAGACGACAGGCACCTCCACTTT. Protein sequence: CASSQDDRHLHF. This rearrangement joins TRBV3-1 (or the pseudogene TRBV3-2) to TRBJ1-6; perhaps TRBD1 as D (6 bases). Trimming pared 0 bases from V and 15 bases from J, leaving 9 bases between. Germline CDR1 reads LGHDT; CDR2 reads YNNKEL (reference sequence). This CDR3 region has 12 residues.

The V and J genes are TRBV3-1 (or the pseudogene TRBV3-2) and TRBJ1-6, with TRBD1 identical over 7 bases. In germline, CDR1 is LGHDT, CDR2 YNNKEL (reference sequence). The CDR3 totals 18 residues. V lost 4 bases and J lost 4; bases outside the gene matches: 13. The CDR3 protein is CASSPLPPAGGYNSPLHF. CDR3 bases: TGTGCCAGCAGCCCTCTCCCGCCCGCAGGGGGTTATAATTCACCCCTCCACTTT.

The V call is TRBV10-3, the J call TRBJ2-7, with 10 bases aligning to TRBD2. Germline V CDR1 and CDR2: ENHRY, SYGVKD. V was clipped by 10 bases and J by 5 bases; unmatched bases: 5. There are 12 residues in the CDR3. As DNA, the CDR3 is TGTGCCACGGGACTAGCGTCCCACGAGCAGTACTTC. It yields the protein CATGLASHEQYF.

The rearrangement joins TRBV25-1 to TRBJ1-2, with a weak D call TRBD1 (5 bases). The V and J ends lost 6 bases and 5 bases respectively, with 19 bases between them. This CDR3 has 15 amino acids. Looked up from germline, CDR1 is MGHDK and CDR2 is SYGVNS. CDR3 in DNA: TGTGCCAGCAGCTGGGGCACAGTGACCCTATATGGCTACACCTTC. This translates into CASSWGTVTLYGYTF.

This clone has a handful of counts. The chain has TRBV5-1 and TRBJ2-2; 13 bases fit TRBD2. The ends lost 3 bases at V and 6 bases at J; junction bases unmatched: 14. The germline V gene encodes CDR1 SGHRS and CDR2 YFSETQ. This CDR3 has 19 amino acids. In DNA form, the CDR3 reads TGCGCCAGCAGCTCCCGTAATACTAGCGGGAGGGCCAGGGCCGGGGAGCTGTTTTTT. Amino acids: CASSSRNTSGRARAGELFF.

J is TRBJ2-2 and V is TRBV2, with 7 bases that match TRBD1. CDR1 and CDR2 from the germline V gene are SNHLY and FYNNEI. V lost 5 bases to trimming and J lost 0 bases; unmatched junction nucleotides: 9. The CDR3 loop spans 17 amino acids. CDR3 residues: CASSTPNGQANTGELFF. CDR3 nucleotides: TGTGCCAGCAGTACCCCAAACGGACAGGCGAACACCGGGGAGCTGTTTTTT.

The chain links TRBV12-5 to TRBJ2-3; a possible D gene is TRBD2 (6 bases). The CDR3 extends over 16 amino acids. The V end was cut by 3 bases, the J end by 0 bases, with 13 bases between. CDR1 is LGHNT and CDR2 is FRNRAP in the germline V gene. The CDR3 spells CASGLSGGASTDTQYF. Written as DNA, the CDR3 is TGTGCTAGTGGTTTATCCGGGGGTGCTAGCACAGATACGCAGTATTTT.

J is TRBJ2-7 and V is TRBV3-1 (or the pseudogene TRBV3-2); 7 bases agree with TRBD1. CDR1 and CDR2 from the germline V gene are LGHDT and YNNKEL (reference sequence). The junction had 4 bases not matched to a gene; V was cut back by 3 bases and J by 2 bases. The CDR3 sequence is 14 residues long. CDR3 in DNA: TGTGCCAGCAGCCACTCGACAGGGACCTACGAGCAGTACTTC. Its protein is CASSHSTGTYEQYF.

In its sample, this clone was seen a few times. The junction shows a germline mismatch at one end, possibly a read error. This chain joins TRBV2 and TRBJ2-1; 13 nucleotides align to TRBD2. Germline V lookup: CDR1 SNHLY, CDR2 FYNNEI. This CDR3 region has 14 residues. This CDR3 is CASSRLAGGAELFF. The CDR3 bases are TGTGCCAGCAGTCGACTAGCGGGGGGCGCGGAGCTGTTCTTC.

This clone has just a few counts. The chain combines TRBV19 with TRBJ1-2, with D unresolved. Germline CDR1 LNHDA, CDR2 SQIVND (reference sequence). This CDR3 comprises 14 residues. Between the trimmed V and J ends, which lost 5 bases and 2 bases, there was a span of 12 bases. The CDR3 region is CASSSAELNYGYTF. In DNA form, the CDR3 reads TGTGCCAGTAGTTCAGCAGAACTAAACTATGGCTACACCTTC.

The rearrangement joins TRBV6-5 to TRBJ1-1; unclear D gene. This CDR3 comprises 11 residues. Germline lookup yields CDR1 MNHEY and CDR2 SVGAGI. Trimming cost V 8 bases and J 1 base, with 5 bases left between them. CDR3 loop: CASRANTEAFF. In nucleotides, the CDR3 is TGTGCCAGCCGCGCGAACACTGAAGCTTTCTTT.

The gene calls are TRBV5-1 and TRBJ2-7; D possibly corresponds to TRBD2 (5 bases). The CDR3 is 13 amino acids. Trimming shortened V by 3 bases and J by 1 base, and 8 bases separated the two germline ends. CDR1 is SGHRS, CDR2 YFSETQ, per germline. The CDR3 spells CASSSGGSYEQYF. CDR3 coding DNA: TGCGCCAGCAGCTCTGGAGGTTCCTACGAGCAGTACTTC.

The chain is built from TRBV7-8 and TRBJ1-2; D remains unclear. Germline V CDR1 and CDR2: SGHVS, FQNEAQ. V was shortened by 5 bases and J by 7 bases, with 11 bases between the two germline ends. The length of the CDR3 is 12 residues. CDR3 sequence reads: CASSPERGGYTF. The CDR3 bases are TGTGCCAGCAGCCCGGAAAGAGGTGGCTACACCTTC. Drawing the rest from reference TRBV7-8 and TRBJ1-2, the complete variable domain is GAGVSQSPRYKVAKRGQDVALRCDPISGHVSLFWYQQALGQGPEFLTYFQNEAQLDKSGLPSDRFFAERPEGSVSTLKIQRTQQEDSAVYLCASSPERGGYTFGSGTRLTVV.

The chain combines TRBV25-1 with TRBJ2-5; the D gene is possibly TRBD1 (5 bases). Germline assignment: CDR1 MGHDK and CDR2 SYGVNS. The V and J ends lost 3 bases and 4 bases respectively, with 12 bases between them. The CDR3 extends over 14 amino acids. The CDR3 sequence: CASSDPQGVETQYF. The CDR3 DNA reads TGTGCCAGCAGTGACCCCCAAGGGGTAGAGACCCAGTACTTC. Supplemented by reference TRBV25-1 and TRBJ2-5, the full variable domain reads EADIYQTPRYLVIGTGKKITLECSQTMGHDKMYWYQQDPGMELHLIHYSYGVNSTEKGDLSSESTVSRIRTEHFPLTLESARPSHTSQYLCASSDPQGVETQYFGPGTRLLVL.

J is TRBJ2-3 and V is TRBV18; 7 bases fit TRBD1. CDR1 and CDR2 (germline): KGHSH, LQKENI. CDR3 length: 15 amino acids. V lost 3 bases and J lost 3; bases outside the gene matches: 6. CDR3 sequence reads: CASSPTGDVTDTQYF. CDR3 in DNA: TGTGCCAGCTCACCCACAGGGGACGTGACAGATACGCAGTATTTT.

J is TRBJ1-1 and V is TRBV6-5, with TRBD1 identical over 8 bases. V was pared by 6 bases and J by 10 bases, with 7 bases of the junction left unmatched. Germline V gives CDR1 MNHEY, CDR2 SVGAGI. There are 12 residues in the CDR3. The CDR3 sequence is CASSGQGGLAFF. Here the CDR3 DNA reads TGTGCCAGCAGCGGACAGGGAGGGTTAGCTTTCTTT.

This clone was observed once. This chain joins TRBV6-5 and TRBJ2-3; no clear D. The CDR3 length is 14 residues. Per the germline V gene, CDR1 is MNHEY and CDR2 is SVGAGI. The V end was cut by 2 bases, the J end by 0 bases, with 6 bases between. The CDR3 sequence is CASSYLTSTDTQYF. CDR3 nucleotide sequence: TGTGCCAGCAGTTACCTCACAAGCACAGATACGCAGTATTTT.